This T cell receptor (beta chain) was found in a study of blood T cell repertoires in COVID-19. This clone was found once. Libraries were prepared by immunoSEQ multiplex PCR; TCRdb keeps only in-frame clonotypes and omits some of them. Altogether roughly 65,000 clones are present, roughly nine tenths being singletons, with the ten largest covering 0.95% to 1.5%. This TCR came from a man aged 60-69 years with acute or convalescent COVID-19. Sequences were obtained from peripheral blood.

CDR3 region: CASSGDTYEQYF. CDR3 coding DNA: TGTGCCAGCTCTGGAGATACCTACGAGCAGTACTTC. The chain carries TRBV18 and TRBJ2-7; D remains ambiguous. The CDR3 totals 12 residues. V gave up 6 bases and J gave up 2 bases, with 8 bases separating them. The germline gives CDR1 KGHSH, CDR2 LQKENI.